The subject of this entry is one T cell receptor (beta chain). Its antigen remains unknown. Germline CDR1 reads SQVTM; CDR2 reads ANQGSEA. The CDR3 extends over 12 amino acids. Between the trimmed V and J ends, which lost 4 bases and 5 bases, there was a span of 8 bases. The data are from a study of cytomegalovirus exposure and HLA in healthy donors. Study-level background: Unique TCRs from HLA-typed donors, around 79 million of them, were held in an early data release. Study-level results: Association of a missense DCLRE1C variant with TCR beta V- and J-gene trimming was reported in a later analysis.

Primers for the PCR totalled 60 Vbeta and 13 Jbeta. Authors' methods: It was a later analysis that counted tens of millions of unique TCR beta chains, of which about 10 million were shared. Only in-frame clones appear in the TCRdb table, and some are missing; sequencing was by immunoSEQ multiplex PCR. V and J calls and clone size follow that table, whereas D and trimming were derived from the DNA. This sample has 130,000 to 150,000 clones, with around 79% found just once. The chain combines TRBV29-1 with TRBJ1-4, with TRBD1 as a possible D gene (5 bases). This clonotype originated in a male donor in good health and CMV-seronegative. The sequencing input was PBMCs. The CDR3 spells CSVVGGNEKLFF. Here the CDR3 DNA reads TGCAGCGTTGTGGGGGGAAATGAAAAACTGTTTTTT. Drawing the rest from reference TRBV29-1 and TRBJ1-4, the complete variable domain is SAVISQKPSRDICQRGTSLTIQCQVDSQVTMMFWYRQQPGQSLTLIATANQGSEATYESGFVIDKFPISRPNLTFSTLTVSNMSPEDSSIYLCSVVGGNEKLFFGSGTQLSVL.